This T cell receptor (beta chain) is drawn from a study of cytomegalovirus exposure and HLA in healthy donors. Study findings and constraints: As immune exposure information, only CMV serostatus was available.

Details on this clone: Its specificity is not known.

The PCR had 60 Vbeta and 13 Jbeta primers. Sequencing was performed with immunoSEQ multiplex PCR; in TCRdb, only in-frame clones are kept and a portion is missing. The sample has roughly 140,000 clones; more than 70% are singletons. The source of this sequence is a woman in her forties or fifties in good health and CMV-seronegative. Sample: PBMCs.

CDR3 amino acids: CASSLTGTVYSPLHF. The CDR3 bases are TGTGCCAGCAGCCTAACCGGGACAGTTTATTCACCCCTCCACTTT. The gene calls are TRBV14 and TRBJ1-6, with TRBD1 matching over 7 bases. V lost 4 bases and J lost 8; bases outside the gene matches: 8. The CDR3 has 15 residues. Germline CDR1 reads SGHDN; CDR2 reads FVKESK.